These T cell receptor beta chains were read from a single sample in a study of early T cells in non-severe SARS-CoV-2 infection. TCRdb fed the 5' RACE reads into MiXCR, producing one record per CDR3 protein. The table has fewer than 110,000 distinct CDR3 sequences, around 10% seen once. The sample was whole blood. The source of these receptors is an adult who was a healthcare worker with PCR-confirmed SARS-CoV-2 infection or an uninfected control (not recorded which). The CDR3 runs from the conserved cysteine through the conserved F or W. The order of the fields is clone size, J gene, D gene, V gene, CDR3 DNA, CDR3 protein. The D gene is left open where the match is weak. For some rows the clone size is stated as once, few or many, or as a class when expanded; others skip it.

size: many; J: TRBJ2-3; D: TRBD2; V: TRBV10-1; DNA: TGCGCCAGCAGTGTTGGGGGGGCAGATACGCAGTATTTT; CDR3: CASSVGGADTQYF
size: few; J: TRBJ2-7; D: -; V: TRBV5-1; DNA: TGCGCCAGCAGCTTGACTCTGGAACTAGCCCATCGCGGAGAGCAGTACTTC; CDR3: CASSLTLELAHRGEQYF
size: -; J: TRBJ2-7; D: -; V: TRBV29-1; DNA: TGCAGCGTTCCCGGGACCAGGGGCTACGAGCAGTACTTC; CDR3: CSVPGTRGYEQYF
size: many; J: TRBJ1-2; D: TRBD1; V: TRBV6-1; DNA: TGTGCCAGCCGAAGGGGGACAGGGGACTATGGCTACACCTTC; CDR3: CASRRGTGDYGYTF
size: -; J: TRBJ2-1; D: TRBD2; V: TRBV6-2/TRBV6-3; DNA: TGTGCCAGCAAGGGACTAGCGGGAGGCAACTACAATGAGCAGTTCTTC; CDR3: CASKGLAGGNYNEQFF
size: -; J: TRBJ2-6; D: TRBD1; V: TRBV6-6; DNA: TGTGCCAGCAGTTACGTGGGACAGGGGGCGTTCGGGGCCAACGTCCTGACTTTC; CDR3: CASSYVGQGAFGANVLTF
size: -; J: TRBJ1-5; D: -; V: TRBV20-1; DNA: TGCAGTGCTATCCCAGGCTATAGCAATCAGCCCCAGCATTTT; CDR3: CSAIPGYSNQPQHF
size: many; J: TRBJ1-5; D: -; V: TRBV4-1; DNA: TGCGCCAGCAGCCAAGACGACGGAGGGTTCAATCAGCCCCAGCATTTT; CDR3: CASSQDDGGFNQPQHF
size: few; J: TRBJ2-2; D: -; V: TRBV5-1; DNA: TGCGCCAGCAGCTTGGCAGGGAATCCTGGGGAGCTGTTTTTT; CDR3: CASSLAGNPGELFF
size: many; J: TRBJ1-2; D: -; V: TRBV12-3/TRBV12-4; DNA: TGTGCCAGCAGTTTTTCAGGGAGCTATGGCTACACCTTC; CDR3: CASSFSGSYGYTF
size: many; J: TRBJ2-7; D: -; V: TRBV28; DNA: TGTGCCAGCAGTCCGCCGGACCGCTCCTACGAGCAGTACTTC; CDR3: CASSPPDRSYEQYF
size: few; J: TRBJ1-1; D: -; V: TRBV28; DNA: TGTGCCAGCAGTTTCGGCCGCTTTGAAGCTTTCTTT; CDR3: CASSFGRFEAFF
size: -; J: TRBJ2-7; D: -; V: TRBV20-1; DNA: TGCAGTGCTAGTGAGGAAACCTACGAGCAGTACTTC; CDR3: CSASEETYEQYF
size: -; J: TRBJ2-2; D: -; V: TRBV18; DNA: TGTGCCAGCTCACCACTCCTAGGGACCGGGGAGCTGTTTTTT; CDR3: CASSPLLGTGELFF
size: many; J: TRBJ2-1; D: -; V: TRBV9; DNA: TGTGCCAGCAGCGTAGGGGGGACCCAGAAAAATGAGCAGTTCTTC; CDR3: CASSVGGTQKNEQFF
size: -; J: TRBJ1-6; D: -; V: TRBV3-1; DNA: TGTGCCAGCAGCCAAGTGGTCTCGGATTCACCCCTCCACTTT; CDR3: CASSQVVSDSPLHF
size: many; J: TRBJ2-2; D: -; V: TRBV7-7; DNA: TGTGCCAGCAGCCTGCGTGAGGACGGGGAGCTGTTTTTT; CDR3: CASSLREDGELFF
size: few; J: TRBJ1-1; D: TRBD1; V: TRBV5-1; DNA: TGCGCCAGCAGCTACAACAGGGGTATGAACACTGAAGCTTTCTTT; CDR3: CASSYNRGMNTEAFF
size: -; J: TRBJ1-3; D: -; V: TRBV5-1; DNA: TGCGCCAGCAGCACGGGAAACACCATATATTTT; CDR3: CASSTGNTIYF
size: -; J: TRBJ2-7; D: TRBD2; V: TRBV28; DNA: TGTGCCAGCAGGGTAGCGGGAAGCACCAACGAGCAGTACTTC; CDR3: CASRVAGSTNEQYF
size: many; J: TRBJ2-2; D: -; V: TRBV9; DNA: TGTGCCAGCAGCGTAGATCCAGCAGCTAACACCGGGGAGCTGTTTTTT; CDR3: CASSVDPAANTGELFF
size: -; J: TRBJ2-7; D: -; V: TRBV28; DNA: TGTACCAGCTTCTCGGAGCGGGACAGAAGATTTTACGAGCAGTACTTC; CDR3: CTSFSERDRRFYEQYF
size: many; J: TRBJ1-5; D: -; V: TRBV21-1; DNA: TGTGCCAGCGATCAGCCCCAGCATTTT; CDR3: CASDQPQHF
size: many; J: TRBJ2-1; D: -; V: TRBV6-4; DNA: TGTGCCAGCAGTGACGACGGGAGTAACAATGAGCAGTTCTTC; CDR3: CASSDDGSNNEQFF
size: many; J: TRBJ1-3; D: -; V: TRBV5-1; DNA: TGCGCCAGCAGCCTGCAACTCCGGGAACCTGGAAACACCATATATTTT; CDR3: CASSLQLREPGNTIYF
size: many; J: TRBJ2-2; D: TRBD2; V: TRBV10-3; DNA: TGTGCCATCAGGTTTGCGGGAGAAGACACCGGGGAGCTGTTTTTT; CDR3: CAIRFAGEDTGELFF
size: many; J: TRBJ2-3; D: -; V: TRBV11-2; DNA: TGTGCCAGCAGCTTGTATCCCAATACGCAGTATTTT; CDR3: CASSLYPNTQYF
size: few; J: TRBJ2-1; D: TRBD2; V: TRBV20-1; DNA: TGCAGTGCTAGAGGCCTCGGGACTAGGGAGTTCTTC; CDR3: CSARGLGTREFF
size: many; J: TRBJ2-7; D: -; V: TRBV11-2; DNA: TGTGCCAGCAGCTTAGATACGATAGGGGGATACGAGCAGTACTTC; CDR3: CASSLDTIGGYEQYF
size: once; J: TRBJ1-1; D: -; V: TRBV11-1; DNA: TGTGTCAGCAGCCCCCGGGGTACCCCTATGAACACTGAAGCTTTCTTT; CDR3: CVSSPRGTPMNTEAFF
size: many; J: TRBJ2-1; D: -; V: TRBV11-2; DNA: TGTGCCAGCAGCTTGACTGGCTATGAGCAGTTCTTC; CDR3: CASSLTGYEQFF
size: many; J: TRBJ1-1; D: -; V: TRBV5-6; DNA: TGTGCCAGCAGCTTACAGGGCGACACTGAAGCTTTCTTT; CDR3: CASSLQGDTEAFF
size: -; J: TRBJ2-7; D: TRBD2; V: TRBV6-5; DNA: TGTGCCAGCAGTTACTCTGCGGGAGCCCTATCCTACGAGCAGTACTTC; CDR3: CASSYSAGALSYEQYF
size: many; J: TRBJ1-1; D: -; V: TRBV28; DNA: TGTGCCAGCAGGGGTTCCCACGCTTTCTTT; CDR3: CASRGSHAFF